The T cell receptor beta chain described here comes from a study of OX40 agonist ivuxolimab in advanced cancers. Germline lookup yields CDR1 SGHVS and CDR2 FQNEAQ. V was clipped by 1 base and J by 0 bases, with 6 bases between them. There are 14 residues in the CDR3. Clones were sequenced by immunoSEQ multiplex PCR, and TCRdb holds only the in-frame ones, with some missing. The sample holds tens of thousands of clones, roughly 84% seen once. Sequenced here: CD4+ or CD8+ T cells sorted from blood, sampled in a trial of the OX40 agonist ivuxolimab. The chain carries TRBV7-8 and TRBJ1-1; D is undetermined. This clonotype originated in an adult with an advanced solid tumor such as melanoma, head and neck, liver or kidney cancer. The CDR3 loop is CASSLGGMNTEAFF. CDR3 in DNA: TGTGCCAGCAGCTTAGGCGGAATGAACACTGAAGCTTTCTTT.